This TCR beta chain was identified during a study of blood T cells in healthy people across ages. Study-level information: About one barcoded beta molecule per two T cells was the capture yield of template switching.

Using a J-beta primer mix together with a sample-barcoded 5' primer, a second PCR was run for 7 to 11 cycles. Using its own MiXCR run on the 5' RACE reads, TCRdb lists one record per CDR3 protein. Of about 580,000 distinct CDR3 sequences in the sample, 40% to 50% were seen once. Whole-study findings and limits: Age showed a roughly linear inverse relationship with TCR beta diversity per million T cells. Among long-lived donors, naive CD4+ cells were more numerous and diversity higher than in aged donors.

On this clonotype itself: What it recognizes is unknown.

The ends lost 5 bases at V and 0 bases at J; junction bases unmatched: 7. Germline assignment: CDR1 PRHDT and CDR2 FYEKMQ (reference sequence). This CDR3 contains 16 residues. The source of this sequence is a man aged 80 or over in good health. V and J are TRBV13 and TRBJ2-7, with TRBD2 identical over 10 bases. Sequences were obtained from blood. CDR3 DNA sequence: TGTGCCAGCAGCCCAGGACTAGCGGAAAGCTCCTACGAGCAGTACTTC. Its protein is CASSPGLAESSYEQYF.